This is a list of T cell receptor beta chains from one sample in a study of T cell responses to AZD1222 COVID-19 vaccine. Sequencing was performed with immunoSEQ multiplex PCR; in TCRdb, only in-frame clones are kept and a portion is missing. This table holds approximately 190,000 clones, approximately 92% found once. Material: peripheral blood, obtained on day 0 of AZD1222 vaccination. These receptors were obtained from an adult in good health. Each CDR3 is given with its conserved first and last residue. Fields, in order: V gene, J gene, D gene, clone size, CDR3 DNA, CDR3 protein. The D gene is left open where the match is weak. Some rows have no size entry. The others give once, few or many, or a class for an expanded clone.

v_call: TRBV5-1; j_call: TRBJ2-6; d_call: -; clone_size: -; cdr3_nt: TGCGCCAGCAGCTTGAACGGGTTCTCTGGGGCCAACGTCCTGACTTTC; cdr3_aa: CASSLNGFSGANVLTF
v_call: TRBV28; j_call: TRBJ1-3; d_call: -; clone_size: -; cdr3_nt: TGTGCCAGCAGTGGCGCCTCCCCTGGAAACACCATATATTTT; cdr3_aa: CASSGASPGNTIYF
v_call: TRBV24-1; j_call: TRBJ1-1; d_call: TRBD1; clone_size: -; cdr3_nt: TGTGCCACCAGTGCGGCGACAGGGGGCGCCACAGCTTTCTTT; cdr3_aa: CATSAATGGATAFF
v_call: TRBV14; j_call: TRBJ2-2; d_call: -; clone_size: -; cdr3_nt: TGTGCCAGCAGCCAAGATGGGATTCCCACCGGGGAGCTGTTTTTT; cdr3_aa: CASSQDGIPTGELFF
v_call: TRBV7-2; j_call: TRBJ1-6; d_call: -; clone_size: -; cdr3_nt: TGTGCCAGCAGCTTAGGGGGAATGGGTAATTCACCCCTCCACTTT; cdr3_aa: CASSLGGMGNSPLHF
v_call: TRBV5-4; j_call: TRBJ1-3; d_call: -; clone_size: -; cdr3_nt: TGTGCCAGCAGCTTGGGCGGCTCTGGAAACACCATATATTTT; cdr3_aa: CASSLGGSGNTIYF
v_call: TRBV30; j_call: TRBJ1-5; d_call: TRBD1; clone_size: -; cdr3_nt: TGTGCCTGGGGGTTCGGGACAGAAAGCAATCAGCCCCAGCATTTT; cdr3_aa: CAWGFGTESNQPQHF
v_call: TRBV6-4; j_call: TRBJ1-5; d_call: -; clone_size: -; cdr3_nt: TGTGCCAGCAGTGCCCGGGAGGGTCAGCCCCAGCATTTT; cdr3_aa: CASSAREGQPQHF
v_call: TRBV6-5; j_call: TRBJ1-5; d_call: -; clone_size: -; cdr3_nt: TGTGCCAGCAGTCCTTCTCATGGATTCTGGCCCCAGCATTTT; cdr3_aa: CASSPSHGFWPQHF
v_call: TRBV28; j_call: TRBJ1-2; d_call: -; clone_size: -; cdr3_nt: TGTGCCAGCACCTCCTGGGGGTTTGGGGGCTATGGCTACACCTTC; cdr3_aa: CASTSWGFGGYGYTF
v_call: TRBV3-1/TRBV3-2; j_call: TRBJ1-6; d_call: -; clone_size: once; cdr3_nt: TGTGCCAGCAGCCTAACAGGGAACGAGAATTCACCCCTCCACTTT; cdr3_aa: CASSLTGNENSPLHF
v_call: TRBV10-3; j_call: TRBJ2-3; d_call: -; clone_size: -; cdr3_nt: TGTGCCATCGGAGCAGATACGCAGTATTTT; cdr3_aa: CAIGADTQYF
v_call: TRBV7-2; j_call: TRBJ1-2; d_call: -; clone_size: -; cdr3_nt: TGTGCCAGCAGCTCTCAGTTAGGGGGGGATGGCTACACCTTC; cdr3_aa: CASSSQLGGDGYTF
v_call: TRBV28; j_call: TRBJ2-2; d_call: -; clone_size: -; cdr3_nt: TGTGCCAGCAGTTTATTCCCGGCGACAGACACCGGGGAGCTGTTTTTT; cdr3_aa: CASSLFPATDTGELFF
v_call: TRBV30; j_call: TRBJ1-2; d_call: TRBD1; clone_size: -; cdr3_nt: TGTGCCTGGAGTGTACCGGGGACAGGGTATGGCTACACCTTC; cdr3_aa: CAWSVPGTGYGYTF
v_call: TRBV3-1/TRBV3-2; j_call: TRBJ2-2; d_call: -; clone_size: -; cdr3_nt: TGTGCCAGCAGCCAAGATAGTCGGCTCACCGGGGAGCTGTTTTTT; cdr3_aa: CASSQDSRLTGELFF
v_call: TRBV10-3; j_call: TRBJ1-2; d_call: -; clone_size: -; cdr3_nt: TGTGCCATCAGTGAGTCGACAGGCAACTATGGCTACACCTTC; cdr3_aa: CAISESTGNYGYTF
v_call: TRBV6-5; j_call: TRBJ1-1; d_call: -; clone_size: once; cdr3_nt: TGTGCCAGCAGGAGGCAGGACGGAGGTGCTGAAGCTTTCTTT; cdr3_aa: CASRRQDGGAEAFF
v_call: TRBV30; j_call: TRBJ1-6; d_call: -; clone_size: -; cdr3_nt: TGTGCCTGGAGTGTACTTGGGCAGGGGAATTCACCCCTCCACTTT; cdr3_aa: CAWSVLGQGNSPLHF
v_call: TRBV15; j_call: TRBJ1-4; d_call: -; clone_size: -; cdr3_nt: TGTGCCACCAGCAGAGGTGGGGAACCATCCCTGGCAAATGAAAAACTGTTTTTT; cdr3_aa: CATSRGGEPSLANEKLFF
v_call: TRBV7-3; j_call: TRBJ1-6; d_call: TRBD1; clone_size: -; cdr3_nt: TGTGCCAGCAGAACCGGGACAGGGAATTCACCCCTCCACTTT; cdr3_aa: CASRTGTGNSPLHF
v_call: TRBV6-1; j_call: TRBJ1-5; d_call: -; clone_size: -; cdr3_nt: TGTGCCAGCAGTGATAGGATTATCAATCAGCCCCAGCATTTT; cdr3_aa: CASSDRIINQPQHF
v_call: TRBV15; j_call: TRBJ2-4; d_call: TRBD2; clone_size: -; cdr3_nt: TGTGCCACCAGCCAAACTAGCGGGGGAAACATTCAGTACTTC; cdr3_aa: CATSQTSGGNIQYF
v_call: TRBV19; j_call: TRBJ1-5; d_call: -; clone_size: -; cdr3_nt: TGTGCCAGTAGTATCGCGTTGGGGGAGGCCCAGCATTTT; cdr3_aa: CASSIALGEAQHF
v_call: TRBV2; j_call: TRBJ2-1; d_call: TRBD2; clone_size: once; cdr3_nt: TGTGCCAGCAGTCCCGGACTAGCGGGGGGTGAGCAGTTCTTC; cdr3_aa: CASSPGLAGGEQFF
v_call: TRBV10-3; j_call: TRBJ1-2; d_call: TRBD1; clone_size: -; cdr3_nt: TGTGCCATCAGTGAGTCGACAGGGATCTATGGCTACACCTTC; cdr3_aa: CAISESTGIYGYTF
v_call: TRBV30; j_call: TRBJ1-5; d_call: -; clone_size: -; cdr3_nt: TGTGCCTGGAGTCCCACGGGAGGACCGGCGGGACAGCATTTT; cdr3_aa: CAWSPTGGPAGQHF
v_call: TRBV7-9; j_call: TRBJ1-6; d_call: TRBD1; clone_size: once; cdr3_nt: TGTGCCAGCAGCCCGACAGGGTATCATTCACCCCTCCACTTT; cdr3_aa: CASSPTGYHSPLHF
v_call: TRBV11-2; j_call: TRBJ2-3; d_call: -; clone_size: -; cdr3_nt: TGTGCCAGCAGCTTAGGGGGGGGCACAGATACGCAGTATTTT; cdr3_aa: CASSLGGGTDTQYF
v_call: TRBV11-2; j_call: TRBJ2-7; d_call: -; clone_size: -; cdr3_nt: TGTGCCAGCAGCTTAGCAGGGACGGAGGCTCGCGAGCAGTACTTC; cdr3_aa: CASSLAGTEAREQYF
v_call: TRBV27; j_call: TRBJ1-2; d_call: -; clone_size: -; cdr3_nt: TGTGCCAGCAGCTCAGGGCCCGCTTATGGCTACACCTTC; cdr3_aa: CASSSGPAYGYTF
v_call: TRBV19; j_call: TRBJ1-6; d_call: -; clone_size: -; cdr3_nt: TGTGCCAGTAGTATCAGCAGGGGTGGATCACCCCTCCACTTT; cdr3_aa: CASSISRGGSPLHF
v_call: TRBV5-1; j_call: TRBJ2-3; d_call: TRBD2; clone_size: -; cdr3_nt: TGCGCCAGCAGCGAGGCGGGGGGCCGGCTAGATACGCAGTATTTT; cdr3_aa: CASSEAGGRLDTQYF
v_call: TRBV7-2; j_call: TRBJ2-3; d_call: TRBD2; clone_size: -; cdr3_nt: TGTGCCAGCAGCTTAGCGGGGGGGAGGAATACGCAGTATTTT; cdr3_aa: CASSLAGGRNTQYF
v_call: TRBV2; j_call: TRBJ2-3; d_call: -; clone_size: -; cdr3_nt: -; cdr3_aa: CASSEALWTRTDTQYF
v_call: TRBV6-5; j_call: TRBJ2-7; d_call: -; clone_size: -; cdr3_nt: TGTGCCAGCAGTTACACCGACACCTCGAGCTCCTACGAGCAGTACTTC; cdr3_aa: CASSYTDTSSSYEQYF
v_call: TRBV4-1; j_call: TRBJ2-5; d_call: TRBD1; clone_size: -; cdr3_nt: TGCGCCAGCAGCCAGTCCGGGACAGGGGGCCAAGAGACCCAGTACTTC; cdr3_aa: CASSQSGTGGQETQYF
v_call: TRBV4-1; j_call: TRBJ1-1; d_call: -; clone_size: -; cdr3_nt: TGCGCCAGCAGCCCCCACCTAGACCGCTATGAAGCTTTCTTT; cdr3_aa: CASSPHLDRYEAFF
v_call: TRBV10-3; j_call: TRBJ2-3; d_call: -; clone_size: -; cdr3_nt: TGTGCCATCAGTGACCGGGTCCGGACAGATACGCAGTATTTT; cdr3_aa: CAISDRVRTDTQYF
v_call: TRBV6-6; j_call: TRBJ2-7; d_call: -; clone_size: -; cdr3_nt: TGTGCCAGCAGTCCGATCTTTGGGGGGGCCGCCTACGAGCAGTACTTC; cdr3_aa: CASSPIFGGAAYEQYF
v_call: TRBV7-2; j_call: TRBJ1-3; d_call: TRBD1; clone_size: few; cdr3_nt: TGTGCCAGCAGCCCCGGGACAGGGAGAAACACCATATATTTT; cdr3_aa: CASSPGTGRNTIYF
v_call: TRBV7-9; j_call: TRBJ2-5; d_call: -; clone_size: -; cdr3_nt: TGTGCCAGCAGCCCCCGATCAGTGGGGGAGACCCAGTACTTC; cdr3_aa: CASSPRSVGETQYF
v_call: TRBV19; j_call: TRBJ1-2; d_call: -; clone_size: -; cdr3_nt: TGTGCCAGTACCCCCACCCCCCAGGGCAGAACTGGCTACACCTTC; cdr3_aa: CASTPTPQGRTGYTF
v_call: TRBV18; j_call: TRBJ2-7; d_call: -; clone_size: -; cdr3_nt: TGTGCCAGCTCACCACAAGGACAGACCTACGAGCAGTACTTC; cdr3_aa: CASSPQGQTYEQYF
v_call: TRBV9; j_call: TRBJ1-4; d_call: -; clone_size: few; cdr3_nt: TGTGCCAGCAGCCCCACTCCTCGGTCAGGGGATGAAAAACTGTTTTTT; cdr3_aa: CASSPTPRSGDEKLFF
v_call: TRBV11-3; j_call: TRBJ2-3; d_call: -; clone_size: -; cdr3_nt: TGTGCCAGCAGCTTAAGCACGGTTCGCACAGATACGCAGTATTTT; cdr3_aa: CASSLSTVRTDTQYF
v_call: TRBV3-1/TRBV3-2; j_call: TRBJ1-6; d_call: -; clone_size: once; cdr3_nt: TGTGCCAGCAGCGGTGGGGAGGGAATCAAGGATTCACCCCTCCACTTT; cdr3_aa: CASSGGEGIKDSPLHF
v_call: TRBV19; j_call: TRBJ1-1; d_call: TRBD1; clone_size: -; cdr3_nt: TGTGCCAGTAGTATTCGACAGGGTAAGGCGAACACTGAAGCTTTCTTT; cdr3_aa: CASSIRQGKANTEAFF
v_call: TRBV9; j_call: TRBJ1-5; d_call: -; clone_size: -; cdr3_nt: TGTGCCAGCACTGGACAGACTTATAGCAATCAGCCCCAGCATTTT; cdr3_aa: CASTGQTYSNQPQHF
v_call: TRBV30; j_call: TRBJ2-6; d_call: -; clone_size: -; cdr3_nt: TGTGCCTGGAGTGTCATAGGCTCTGGGGCCAACGTCCTGACTTTC; cdr3_aa: CAWSVIGSGANVLTF
v_call: TRBV6-2/TRBV6-3; j_call: TRBJ2-6; d_call: -; clone_size: -; cdr3_nt: TGTGCCAGCAGTTCTGGGCCCGGGGCCAACGTCCTGACTTTC; cdr3_aa: CASSSGPGANVLTF
v_call: TRBV5-8; j_call: TRBJ1-6; d_call: -; clone_size: -; cdr3_nt: TGTGCCAGCGTTACCTATAATTCACCCCTCCACTTT; cdr3_aa: CASVTYNSPLHF
v_call: TRBV11-2; j_call: TRBJ2-2; d_call: TRBD2; clone_size: -; cdr3_nt: TGTGCCAGCAAACAAAGACTAGCGGGGTCAGGGGAGCTGTTTTTT; cdr3_aa: CASKQRLAGSGELFF
v_call: TRBV29-1; j_call: TRBJ1-5; d_call: -; clone_size: -; cdr3_nt: TGCAGCGTTGGATTATCGGGGTCAGATAGCAATCAGCCCCAGCATTTT; cdr3_aa: CSVGLSGSDSNQPQHF
v_call: TRBV6-2/TRBV6-3; j_call: TRBJ1-3; d_call: -; clone_size: -; cdr3_nt: TGTGCCAGCAGCCCCGCCGGCTTCTCTGGAAACACCATATATTTT; cdr3_aa: CASSPAGFSGNTIYF
v_call: TRBV15; j_call: TRBJ2-5; d_call: -; clone_size: -; cdr3_nt: TGTGCCACCAGCAGACGCGCCCCGGAAACCCAGTACTTC; cdr3_aa: CATSRRAPETQYF
v_call: TRBV2; j_call: TRBJ2-1; d_call: TRBD2; clone_size: -; cdr3_nt: TGTGCCAGCAGTCCACTAGCGGGGGCCTACAATGAGCAGTTCTTC; cdr3_aa: CASSPLAGAYNEQFF
v_call: TRBV5-1; j_call: TRBJ1-5; d_call: -; clone_size: -; cdr3_nt: TGCGCCAGCAGCTTGGGGGGGAGCAATCAGCCCCAGCATTTT; cdr3_aa: CASSLGGSNQPQHF
v_call: TRBV12-3/TRBV12-4; j_call: TRBJ1-2; d_call: -; clone_size: -; cdr3_nt: TGTGCCACAGGAGAGTATGGCTACACCTTC; cdr3_aa: CATGEYGYTF
v_call: TRBV30; j_call: TRBJ1-2; d_call: -; clone_size: -; cdr3_nt: TGTGCCGGGCTGACGGGGGTCGCGAGAGGAGGCTACACCTTC; cdr3_aa: CAGLTGVARGGYTF